A single sample gave rise to the 24 T cell receptor beta chains below, sequenced in a study of shared clonotypes between healthy human individuals. Generated by immunoSEQ multiplex PCR, the TCRdb table keeps only in-frame clones and is missing some. The data contain about 1.9 million clones, 90% to 95% of them singletons. Naive CD8 cells lacked CD45RO and underwent positive selection for CCR7, leaving out terminally differentiated effector memory CD45RA+ cells. The source material was naive CD8+ T cells from PBMCs. The source of these receptors is a man younger than 30 in good health. Some clones in this sample may be carry-over from other donors' samples.

The chain recombines TRBV6-5 with TRBJ1-5; 9 bases agree with TRBD1. Germline V gene sequence: CDR1 MNHEY, CDR2 SVGAGI. The CDR3 covers 14 residues. V lost 5 bases, J lost 6 bases, and 5 bases stayed unmatched. CDR3 region: CASSKQGAFQPQHF. The CDR3, as DNA: TGTGCCAGCAGTAAACAGGGGGCGTTTCAGCCCCAGCATTTT.

The gene calls are TRBV7-9 and TRBJ1-1; no reliable D call. CDR3 length equals 13 residues. V lost 11 bases to trimming and J lost 3 bases, with 16 bases between them. CDR1 and CDR2 (germline): SEHNR, FQNEAQ (reference sequence). The chain's CDR3 is CAGSGDSDTEAFF. DNA for the CDR3: TGTGCCGGAAGCGGGGATTCGGACACTGAAGCTTTCTTT.

This chain links TRBV7-9 with TRBJ1-4; D is ambiguous. Trimming took off 3 bases at V and 8 bases at J, with 10 bases between the two ends. CDR3 length: 13 amino acids. CDR1 SEHNR and CDR2 FQNEAQ come from the germline V gene (reference sequence). The CDR3 sequence: CASSLIGREKLFF. For the CDR3, the DNA is TGTGCCAGCAGCTTGATCGGTAGGGAAAAACTGTTTTTT.

The V gene is TRBV28, the J gene TRBJ1-1, with D maybe TRBD1 (6 bases). This CDR3 is built from 15 residues. Germline CDR1 and CDR2: MDHEN and SYDVKM. Trimming took 3 bases from V and 5 from J, leaving 16 bases between them. The CDR3 nucleotides are TGTGCCAGCAGTTTGTTACGGGACATCATGACTGAAGCTTTCTTT. Its translation: CASSLLRDIMTEAFF.

The chain's CDR3 is CASGNRDYEQYF. The CDR3 DNA is TGTGCCAGCGGAAACAGGGACTACGAGCAGTACTTC. J is TRBJ2-7 and V is TRBV5-5; D might be TRBD1 (6 bases). Germline CDR1 and CDR2: SGHKS and YYEKEE (reference sequence). Trimming removed 7 bases from V and 3 bases from J, with 11 bases in between. The CDR3 totals 12 residues.

The V call is TRBV7-9, the J call TRBJ2-1; D may be TRBD2 (6 bases). The CDR3 sequence is 17 residues long. V lost 1 base to trimming and J lost 0 bases, with 13 bases between them. The germline CDR1 and CDR2 sequences are SEHNR and FQNEAQ (reference sequence). The CDR3 DNA is TGTGCCAGCAGCTTAGGGGCTAGCGCCTACTCCTACAATGAGCAGTTCTTC. Translation gives CASSLGASAYSYNEQFF.

The chain has TRBV27 and TRBJ2-1, with 9 bases identical to TRBD2. CDR3 size: 17 residues. The germline CDR1 and CDR2 sequences are MNHEY and SMNVEV (reference sequence). Germline trimming cut 3 bases from V and 3 bases from J; bases unmatched to any gene: 9. The CDR3 is CASSFLRREGLYNEQFF. In DNA form, the CDR3 reads TGTGCCAGCAGTTTTCTGAGGCGGGAGGGCCTCTACAATGAGCAGTTCTTC.

This chain connects TRBV7-3 to TRBJ2-1; 8 positions match TRBD1. Germline loops: CDR1 SGHTA, CDR2 FQGTGA. Trimming removed 5 bases from V and 0 bases from J; junction bases left unmatched: 6. The CDR3 loop spans 16 amino acids. This chain's CDR3 is CASSSRQGSSYNEQFF. The CDR3 nucleotides read TGTGCCAGCAGCAGTAGACAGGGGAGCTCCTACAATGAGCAGTTCTTC.

J is TRBJ2-2 and V is TRBV6-1, with D hard to call. This CDR3 contains 14 residues. Trimming cost V 4 bases and J 10 bases, with 16 bases left between them. CDR1 and CDR2 (germline): MNHNS, SASEGT. CDR3 nucleotides: TGTGCCAGCAGTGCCCACCGAACACCGGTGGAGCTGTTTTTT. Residues: CASSAHRTPVELFF.

The chain employs TRBV4-1 and TRBJ2-5; a weak D match, TRBD1 (5 bases). The CDR3 totals 15 residues. The germline gives CDR1 MGHRA, CDR2 YSYEKL. The V and J ends lost 0 bases and 4 bases respectively, with 12 bases between them. DNA for the CDR3: TGCGCCAGCAGCCAAGACAAGGGAACAGGAGAGACCCAGTACTTC. This sequence encodes CASSQDKGTGETQYF.

The CDR3 protein is CASSYSESLYEQYF. The CDR3 region has the DNA TGTGCCAGCAGTTACTCGGAGTCCCTCTACGAGCAGTACTTC. The chain joins TRBV6-5 to TRBJ2-7, with D hard to call. Germline V CDR1 and CDR2: MNHEY, SVGAGI. The CDR3 runs to 14 residues. The V gene lost 0 bases and the J gene lost 3 bases, with 9 bases spanning the gap.

The rearrangement links TRBV10-2 to TRBJ2-7; D may be TRBD1 (6 bases). This CDR3 is built from 15 residues. V was shortened by 6 bases and J by 3 bases, with 18 bases between the two germline ends. The V gene's germline CDR1 is WSHSY and CDR2 SAAADI. CDR3 DNA: TGCGCCAGCAGCGATCCGGGGCAGGGGATCTACGAGCAGTACTTC. Translating gives CASSDPGQGIYEQYF.

This clone appeared a single time. The same CDR3 arises from other DNA sequences in this sample as well. The genes are TRBV19 and TRBJ2-7, with D unresolved. The CDR3 is 13 amino acids. The germline V and J ends were trimmed by 0 bases and 0 bases, with 3 bases remaining between them. Germline assignment: CDR1 LNHDA and CDR2 SQIVND (reference sequence). The CDR3 nucleotides are TGTGCCAGTAGTATAGACGGCTCCTACGAGCAGTACTTC. It yields the protein CASSIDGSYEQYF. Full variable domain (outside the CDR3, taken from reference TRBV19 and TRBJ2-7): DGGITQSPKYLFRKEGQNVTLSCEQNLNHDAMYWYRQDPGQGLRLIYYSQIVNDFQKGDIAEGYSVSREKKESFPLTVTSAQKNPTAFYLCASSIDGSYEQYFGPGTRLTVT.

The chain is built from TRBV11-1 and TRBJ2-7; D is possibly TRBD1 (6 bases). V lost 5 bases to trimming and J lost 0 bases, with 14 bases between them. Per the germline V gene, CDR1 is SGHAT and CDR2 is FQDESV (reference sequence). The CDR3 is made up of 15 amino acids. The CDR3 nucleotides are TGTGCCAGCAGCATCGGATGGACAGCCTCCTACGAGCAGTACTTC. Its translation is CASSIGWTASYEQYF.

V and J are TRBV25-1 and TRBJ1-2; 9 bases are a match to TRBD1. This CDR3 region has 14 residues. Germline-derived CDR1 and CDR2 are MGHDK and SYGVNS. J lost 5 bases, V lost 6 bases, and 7 bases had no gene match. CDR3 region: CASSPGQGTYGYTF. CDR3 in DNA: TGTGCCAGCAGCCCGGGACAGGGTACTTATGGCTACACCTTC.

V usage is TRBV7-2 and J usage is TRBJ2-7, with TRBD1 matching over 7 bases. CDR3 length: 15 amino acids. The V and J ends lost 2 bases and 2 bases, in that order; junction bases with no gene match: 6. The germline gives CDR1 SGHTA, CDR2 FQGNSA. CDR3 coding DNA: TGTGCCAGCAGCTTATTTCCGGGACAGACCTACGAGCAGTACTTC. This sequence encodes CASSLFPGQTYEQYF.

The V call is TRBV7-6, the J call TRBJ2-7; the D is unclear. With 5 bases removed from V and 3 bases from J, the gap between germline ends came to 11 bases. From germline, CDR1 is SGHVS and CDR2 FNYEAQ. This CDR3 comprises 13 residues. Here the CDR3 DNA reads TGTGCCAGCAGCCAACTCACGGGCTACGAGCAGTACTTC. This encodes CASSQLTGYEQYF.

The chain links TRBV27 to TRBJ2-7, with 11 positions matching TRBD2. J gave up 3 bases and V 4 bases, and 2 bases lay outside the gene matches. CDR1 is MNHEY and CDR2 is SMNVEV in the germline V gene (reference sequence). The CDR3 is 14 residues long. CDR3 in DNA: TGTGCCAGCAGTTATGGACTAGCGGGCTACGAGCAGTACTTC. Its translation: CASSYGLAGYEQYF.

The chain employs TRBV28 and TRBJ2-1; D not certain. Trimming removed 6 bases from V and 4 bases from J, with 10 bases in between. The CDR3 loop spans 13 amino acids. CDR1 and CDR2 (germline): MDHEN, SYDVKM. The CDR3 coding sequence is TGTGCCAGCAGAGCCCCTACGTACAATGAGCAGTTCTTC. This gives the protein CASRAPTYNEQFF.

The chain has TRBV30 and TRBJ1-5, with D maybe TRBD1 (5 bases). This CDR3 is 15 amino acids long. With 0 bases removed from V and 1 base from J, the gap between germline ends came to 10 bases. The V gene's germline CDR1 is GTSNPN and CDR2 SVGIG (reference sequence). The CDR3 loop is CAWSVGPGSNQPQHF. The CDR3 DNA reads TGTGCCTGGAGTGTGGGACCTGGGAGCAATCAGCCCCAGCATTTT. Together with reference TRBV30 and TRBJ1-5, the CDR3 gives the full variable domain: SQTIHQWPATLVQPVGSPLSLECTVEGTSNPNLYWYRQAAGRGLQLLFYSVGIGQISSEVPQNLSASRPQDRQFILSSKKLLLSDSGFYLCAWSVGPGSNQPQHFGDGTRLSIL.

V gene TRBV6-5 combines with J gene TRBJ2-1; TRBD2 matches at 8 bases. Per germline, CDR1 MNHEY and CDR2 SVGAGI. There are 16 residues in the CDR3. V was clipped by 0 bases and J by 5 bases; unmatched bases: 6. CDR3 region: CASSYSGTRGHNEQFF. The DNA for the CDR3 is TGTGCCAGCAGTTACTCCGGGACTAGAGGCCACAATGAGCAGTTCTTC.

The genes are TRBV4-1 and TRBJ2-6; 7 bases line up with TRBD2. V trimming: 0 bases; J trimming: 4 bases; junction bases outside the gene matches: 9. The germline CDR1 and CDR2 sequences are MGHRA and YSYEKL. This CDR3 is built from 18 residues. The chain's CDR3 is CASSQEVTGGPGANVLTF. CDR3 DNA sequence: TGCGCCAGCAGCCAAGAAGTCACGGGAGGACCCGGGGCCAACGTCCTGACTTTC.

The gene calls are TRBV28 and TRBJ2-3; 10 bases agree with TRBD2. The CDR3 totals 15 residues. The germline CDR1 and CDR2 sequences are MDHEN and SYDVKM. V trimming: 7 bases; J trimming: 0 bases; junction bases outside the gene matches: 4. As DNA, the CDR3 is TGTGCCAGCAAAACTAGCGGGATGAGCACAGATACGCAGTATTTT. Amino acid sequence: CASKTSGMSTDTQYF.

The chain uses TRBV15 and TRBJ1-3; the D is unclear. The CDR3 contains 17 residues. CDR1 LNHNV and CDR2 YYDKDF come from the germline V gene (reference sequence). V lost 0 bases to trimming and J lost 0 bases, with 12 bases between them. The CDR3 DNA sequence: TGTGCCACCAGCAGAGATCACTTCCGCCGCTCTGGAAACACCATATATTTT. Translation gives CATSRDHFRRSGNTIYF.